Listed here are 5 T cell receptor beta chains from one sample, sequenced in a study of CD8 T cells in Susac syndrome. An input of about 0.5 to 1 ug of RNA was subjected to reverse transcription using random hexamers. TCRdb passed the immunoSEQ multiplex PCR reads through MiXCR, listing each CDR3 protein once. The sample yields 150,000 to 200,000 distinct CDR3 sequences, around 94% seen once. Sample: CD4+ T cells from PBMCs. All receptors come from a human donor in good health.

CDR3 sequence (DNA): TGTGCTAGTGGTTCCAGCTGGGGAGAGGAGCAGTACTTC. This sequence encodes CASGSSWGEEQYF. V usage is TRBV12-5 and J usage is TRBJ2-7; TRBD2 might be the D (5 bases). Looked up from germline, CDR1 is LGHNT and CDR2 is FRNRAP. The CDR3 extends over 13 amino acids. Trimming took off 4 bases at V and 7 bases at J, with 14 bases between the two ends.

The V and J genes are TRBV5-6 and TRBJ2-7; TRBD1 aligns across 8 bases. Germline lookup yields CDR1 SGHDT and CDR2 YYEEEE. The CDR3 covers 16 residues. Germline trimming cut 0 bases from V and 5 bases from J; bases unmatched to any gene: 10. The CDR3 region is CASSLVGWGQDHEQYF. The CDR3 nucleotides read TGTGCCAGCAGCTTGGTGGGGTGGGGACAGGACCACGAGCAGTACTTC.

The rearrangement links TRBV29-1 to TRBJ2-1; tentative D call: TRBD2 (5 bases). The CDR3 totals 13 residues. Trimming pared 6 bases from V and 4 bases from J, leaving 13 bases between. The germline V gene has CDR1 SQVTM and CDR2 ANQGSEA. This CDR3 reads CSVPAGGYNEQFF. CDR3 coding DNA: TGCAGCGTGCCGGCGGGCGGATACAATGAGCAGTTCTTC.

The V gene is TRBV29-1, the J gene TRBJ1-3, with 7 bases identical to TRBD1. CDR3 length equals 13 residues. Germline values: CDR1 SQVTM, CDR2 ANQGSEA. The V and J ends lost 7 bases and 3 bases, in that order; junction bases with no gene match: 6. CDR3 bases: TGCAGCGCCTCAGGGGGAGATGGAAACACCATATATTTT. As protein: CSASGGDGNTIYF.

The chain recombines TRBV20-1 with TRBJ1-2, with D maybe TRBD1 (6 bases). CDR3 size: 14 residues. Looked up from germline, CDR1 is DFQATT and CDR2 is SNEGSKA (reference sequence). The V end was cut by 6 bases, the J end by 3 bases, with 17 bases between. CDR3 amino acids: CSAAQGMRDYGYTF. The CDR3 DNA is TGCAGTGCGGCTCAGGGGATGCGGGACTATGGCTACACCTTC.